Below are 14 T cell receptor beta chains sequenced from a single sample in a study of CD8+ T cells in alopecia areata. Extracted RNA was reverse transcribed, and the resulting cDNA served as sequencing template. Clones were sequenced by immunoSEQ multiplex PCR, and TCRdb holds only the in-frame ones, with some missing. The sample consists of 90,000 to 150,000 clones, around 64% of them appearing once. The source material was CD4+ T cells sorted from blood. These receptors were collected from a human donor in good health.

The V and J genes are TRBV27 and TRBJ2-5; possibly TRBD2 for D (5 bases). V was pared by 10 bases and J by 4 bases, with 16 bases between. This CDR3 is 13 amino acids long. Germline lookup yields CDR1 MNHEY and CDR2 SMNVEV (reference sequence). The CDR3 here is CATRPPGSETQYF. As DNA, the CDR3 is TGTGCCACCCGACCCCCGGGGTCAGAGACCCAGTACTTC.

The chain links TRBV5-4 to TRBJ2-5; the D is unclear. V was trimmed by 1 base and J by 4 bases, leaving 8 bases between them. The CDR3 loop spans 13 amino acids. Germline loops: CDR1 SGHNT, CDR2 YYREEE (reference sequence). The CDR3 DNA sequence: TGTGCCAGCAGCTTGTCTGATGGAGAGACCCAGTACTTC. The encoded protein is CASSLSDGETQYF.

The V gene is TRBV5-4, the J gene TRBJ2-7, with D uncertain. In germline, CDR1 is SGHNT, CDR2 YYREEE (reference sequence). The CDR3 length is 14 residues. Deletions cut 0 bases from V and 1 base from J, with 8 bases between. The DNA for the CDR3 is TGTGCCAGCAGCTTGGCAGGCAATTCCTACGAGCAGTACTTC. Translating it yields CASSLAGNSYEQYF.

This clone was counted only a few times. The V call is TRBV2, the J call TRBJ1-2; 8 bases align to TRBD1. Per the germline V gene, CDR1 is SNHLY and CDR2 is FYNNEI. This CDR3 comprises 14 residues. V lost 6 bases, J lost 0 bases, and 3 bases stayed unmatched. CDR3 DNA sequence: TGTGCCAGCAGCGAGGGACAGGCTAACTATGGCTACACCTTC. Translating it yields CASSEGQANYGYTF.

The V gene is TRBV6-1, the J gene TRBJ1-5; D perhaps matches TRBD1 (5 bases). Germline V gives CDR1 MNHNS, CDR2 SASEGT. CDR3 length: 15 residues. V lost 7 bases, J lost 5 bases, and 18 bases lay in between. For the CDR3, the DNA is TGTGCCAGCACCACTGGCGGGGGAATAGATCAGCCCCAGCATTTT. Its protein is CASTTGGGIDQPQHF.

The chain couples TRBV5-1 to TRBJ2-5, with 8 nucleotides matching TRBD1. With 2 bases clipped from V and 3 bases from J, the junction kept 3 bases outside the gene matches. The CDR3 covers 14 residues. Germline V gives CDR1 SGHRS, CDR2 YFSETQ. The CDR3 spells CASSFSTGEETQYF. The CDR3 DNA sequence: TGCGCCAGCAGCTTTTCGACAGGGGAAGAGACCCAGTACTTC. The full variable domain, completed using reference TRBV5-1 and TRBJ2-5, is KAGVTQTPRYLIKTRGQQVTLSCSPISGHRSVSWYQQTPGQGLQFLFEYFSETQRNKGNFPGRFSGRQFSNSRSEMNVSTLELGDSALYLCASSFSTGEETQYFGPGTRLLVL.

The chain combines TRBV2 with TRBJ1-2, with a weak D call TRBD1 (5 bases). Germline lookup yields CDR1 SNHLY and CDR2 FYNNEI. V gave up 4 bases and J gave up 4 bases, with 16 bases separating them. CDR3 length: 15 amino acids. In DNA form, the CDR3 reads TGTGCCAGCAGTGGGGCGATGGGGGGATCCTATGGCTACACCTTC. Residues: CASSGAMGGSYGYTF.

Here the CDR3 reads CAWSVSSNYGYTF. The CDR3 bases are TGTGCCTGGAGTGTTTCCAGTAACTATGGCTACACCTTC. The chain employs TRBV30 and TRBJ1-2, with D unresolved. V was trimmed by 0 bases and J by 1 base, leaving 6 bases between them. The CDR3 runs to 13 residues. The V gene's germline CDR1 is GTSNPN and CDR2 SVGIG (reference sequence).

The chain carries TRBV6-5 and TRBJ1-2; D remains unclear. From germline, CDR1 is MNHEY and CDR2 SVGAGI. This CDR3 comprises 13 residues. Trimming stripped 8 bases from V and 2 bases from J, with 12 bases between. The DNA for the CDR3 is TGTGCCAGCGTATCGACAAGGAACTATGGCTACACCTTC. Translated, it gives CASVSTRNYGYTF.

The chain links TRBV30 to TRBJ2-2, with TRBD1 identical over 7 bases. The V gene end was trimmed by 7 bases and the J gene end by 3 bases; junction bases not matched to a gene: 2. The CDR3 spans 12 residues. Looked up from germline, CDR1 is GTSNPN and CDR2 is SVGIG (reference sequence). The CDR3 sequence is CAYGQDTGELFF. CDR3 DNA: TGTGCCTACGGACAGGACACCGGGGAGCTGTTTTTT.

This rearrangement joins TRBV19 to TRBJ2-1; TRBD2 matches 8 bases. This CDR3 has 17 amino acids. The germline gives CDR1 LNHDA, CDR2 SQIVND (reference sequence). V dropped 3 bases and J dropped 7; count of bases not matched to a gene: 14. CDR3 protein: CASSITGGGTYGNEQFF. In DNA, the CDR3 is TGTGCCAGTAGTATTACGGGCGGGGGGACCTACGGGAATGAGCAGTTCTTC. Variable domain in full (rest from reference TRBV19 and TRBJ2-1): DGGITQSPKYLFRKEGQNVTLSCEQNLNHDAMYWYRQDPGQGLRLIYYSQIVNDFQKGDIAEGYSVSREKKESFPLTVTSAQKNPTAFYLCASSITGGGTYGNEQFFGPGTRLTVL.

About this clone itself: A junction boundary mismatches the germline segment, possibly from a read error. V gene TRBV29-1 combines with J gene TRBJ2-3; D ambiguous. Germline V gene data show CDR1 as SQVTM and CDR2 as ANQGSEA. This CDR3 has 9 amino acids. CDR3 amino acids: CSVQDTQYF. DNA for the CDR3: TGCAGCGTTCAAGATACGCAGTATTTT.

The V and J genes are TRBV2 and TRBJ2-1; possibly TRBD2 for D (6 bases). Germline-derived CDR1 and CDR2 are SNHLY and FYNNEI. V was clipped by 2 bases and J by 7 bases, with 12 bases between them. CDR3 length: 14 residues. The CDR3 DNA reads as TGTGCCAGCAGTGAAAGTCTAGCGCGGAATGAGCAGTTCTTC. Its translation: CASSESLARNEQFF.

The chain joins TRBV4-1 to TRBJ1-5; weak D call: TRBD1 (6 bases). CDR3 length: 14 amino acids. The germline gives CDR1 MGHRA, CDR2 YSYEKL. Between the trimmed V and J ends, which lost 1 base and 6 bases, there was a span of 10 bases. In nucleotides, the CDR3 is TGCGCCAGCAGCCAAGTGGGGACATTTCAGCCCCAGCATTTT. As protein: CASSQVGTFQPQHF.